This T cell receptor (beta chain) was obtained from a study of Graves' ophthalmopathy and Graves' hyperthyroidism. Study overall: Ophthalmopathy not arising within 18 months of follow-up defined hyperthyroidism as stable.

Notes on the study in general: Sensitivity reached 70% to 71% and specificity under 85% when the model predicted ophthalmopathy progression.

This CDR3 is built from 13 residues. The ends were cut back, 7 bases at V and 4 bases at J, with 13 bases in the middle. Germline V gene data show CDR1 as LNHDA and CDR2 as SQIVND (reference sequence). Orbital computed tomography and thyroid ultrasound, along with TRAb, serum thyroxine and clinical symptoms, underpinned diagnosis. TCR beta CDR3 regions were amplified from RNA transcripts. First-round RT-PCR used HTBI primers; second-round multiplex PCR followed. In TCRdb, the multiplex PCR reads were re-called with MiXCR into one record per CDR3 protein. The sample has around 1.1 million distinct CDR3 sequences, 36% seen once; the top ten hold roughly 10%. This clonotype was recorded many times. Its cognate antigen is unknown.

This sequence originates from an adult man with Graves' hyperthyroidism. The chain carries TRBV19 and TRBJ1-1; D is undetermined. Sequenced material: peripheral blood or thyroid tissue (not recorded which). The CDR3 DNA is TGTGCCAGTATTAGAAGGTTGAGCACTGAAGCTTTCTTT. Protein sequence: CASIRRLSTEAFF.